This TCR beta chain was sequenced for a study of human T cells and chemical hapten exposure. Individual cDNA molecules had unique molecular identifiers attached to them by the library. Per the authors' pipeline: Between about 23,224 and 750,000 TCRs appeared in each sample, and the median stood at about 100,000. TCRdb called the RACE reads again in MiXCR, with one record for every CDR3 protein. The V and J calls, along with clone size, are taken from TCRdb and not from the paper's own processing. Of around 260,000 distinct CDR3 sequences listed, 8.6% are singletons. The ends lost 9 bases at V and 1 base at J; junction bases unmatched: 3. The CDR3 has 15 amino acids. Germline loops: CDR1 MNHNS, CDR2 SASEGT. Documented time point: pre-sensitization, week 0. The treatment: therapeutic diphenylcyclopropenone sensitization with weekly scalp DPC.

The chain links TRBV6-1 to TRBJ2-1; TRBD2 matches at 13 bases. The sample was whole blood, taken in connection with sensitization to the hapten diphenylcyclopropenone (DPC). The clonotype was recovered from a woman in her 40s with alopecia areata. Some clones in this sample may be carry-over from other donors' samples. The CDR3, as DNA: TGTGCCAGTGGGACTAGCGGGGTGTCCTACAATGAGCAGTTCTTC. Translated: CASGTSGVSYNEQFF.